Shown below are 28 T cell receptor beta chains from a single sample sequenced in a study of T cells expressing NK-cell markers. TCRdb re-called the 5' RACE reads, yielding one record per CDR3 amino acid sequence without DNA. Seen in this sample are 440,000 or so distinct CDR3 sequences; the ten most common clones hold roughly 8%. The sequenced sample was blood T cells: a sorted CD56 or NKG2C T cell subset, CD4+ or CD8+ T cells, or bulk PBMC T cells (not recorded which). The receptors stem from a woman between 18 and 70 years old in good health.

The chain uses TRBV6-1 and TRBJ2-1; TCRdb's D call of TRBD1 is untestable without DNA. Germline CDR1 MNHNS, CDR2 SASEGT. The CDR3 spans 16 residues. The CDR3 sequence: CASKETGGTSYNEQFF.

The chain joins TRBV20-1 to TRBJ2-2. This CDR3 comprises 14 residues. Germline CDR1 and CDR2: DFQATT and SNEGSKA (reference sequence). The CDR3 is CSALTQLNTGELFF.

The CDR3 loop reads CASSLAGVRRYEQFF. The chain is built from TRBV7-2 and TRBJ2-1. Germline CDR1 reads SGHTA; CDR2 reads FQGNSA. The CDR3 has 15 residues.

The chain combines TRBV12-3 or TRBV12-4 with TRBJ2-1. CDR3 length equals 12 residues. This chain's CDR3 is CASSLLFDEQFF.

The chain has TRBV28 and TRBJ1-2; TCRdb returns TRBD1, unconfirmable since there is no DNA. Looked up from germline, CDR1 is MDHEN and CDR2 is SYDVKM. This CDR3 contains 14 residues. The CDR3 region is CASRIQGASYGYTF.

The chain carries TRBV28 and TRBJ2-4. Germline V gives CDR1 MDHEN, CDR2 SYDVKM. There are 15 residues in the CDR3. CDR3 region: CASSSESLGKNIQYF.

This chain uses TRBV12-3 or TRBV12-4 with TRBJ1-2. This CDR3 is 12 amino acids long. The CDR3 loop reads CASSLQHEGYTF.

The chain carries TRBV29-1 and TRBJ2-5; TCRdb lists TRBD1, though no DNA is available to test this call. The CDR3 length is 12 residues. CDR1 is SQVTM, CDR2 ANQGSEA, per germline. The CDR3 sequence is CSVESRGETQYF.

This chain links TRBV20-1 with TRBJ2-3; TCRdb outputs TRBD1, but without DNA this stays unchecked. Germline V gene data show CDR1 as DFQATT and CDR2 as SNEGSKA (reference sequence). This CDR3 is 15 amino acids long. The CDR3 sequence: CSAPPLTGFTDTQYF.

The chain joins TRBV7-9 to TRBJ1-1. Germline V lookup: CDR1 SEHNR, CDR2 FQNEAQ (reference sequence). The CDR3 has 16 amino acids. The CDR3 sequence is CASSLALTVMNTEAFF.

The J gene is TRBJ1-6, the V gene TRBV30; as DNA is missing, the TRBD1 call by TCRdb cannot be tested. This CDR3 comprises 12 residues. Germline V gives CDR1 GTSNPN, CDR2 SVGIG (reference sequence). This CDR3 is CAWSDSRDRGDF. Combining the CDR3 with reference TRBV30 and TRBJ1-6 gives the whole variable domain SQTIHQWPATLVQPVGSPLSLECTVEGTSNPNLYWYRQAAGRGLQLLFYSVGIGQISSEVPQNLSASRPQDRQFILSSKKLLLSDSGFYLCAWSDSRDRGDFGNGTRLTVT.

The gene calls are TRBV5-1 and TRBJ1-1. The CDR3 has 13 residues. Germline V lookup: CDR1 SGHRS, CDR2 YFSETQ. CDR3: CASSATTNTEAFF. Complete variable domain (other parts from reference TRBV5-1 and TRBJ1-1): KAGVTQTPRYLIKTRGQQVTLSCSPISGHRSVSWYQQTPGQGLQFLFEYFSETQRNKGNFPGRFSGRQFSNSRSEMNVSTLELGDSALYLCASSATTNTEAFFGQGTRLTVV.

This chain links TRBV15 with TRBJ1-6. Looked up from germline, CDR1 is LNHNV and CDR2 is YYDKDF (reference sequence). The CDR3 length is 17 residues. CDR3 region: CATSRDPGDTYNSPLHF. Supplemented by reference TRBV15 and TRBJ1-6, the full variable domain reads DAMVIQNPRYQVTQFGKPVTLSCSQTLNHNVMYWYQQKSSQAPKLLFHYYDKDFNNEADTPDNFQSRRPNTSFCFLDIRSPGLGDTAMYLCATSRDPGDTYNSPLHFGNGTRLTVT.

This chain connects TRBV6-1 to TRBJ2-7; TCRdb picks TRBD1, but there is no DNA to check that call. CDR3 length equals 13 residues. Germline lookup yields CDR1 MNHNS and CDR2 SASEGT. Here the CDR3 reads CASTPRQGWEQYF.

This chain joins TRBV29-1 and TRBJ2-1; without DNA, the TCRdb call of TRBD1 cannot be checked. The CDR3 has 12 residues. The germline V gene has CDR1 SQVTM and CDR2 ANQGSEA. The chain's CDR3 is CSVGGDLNEQFF.

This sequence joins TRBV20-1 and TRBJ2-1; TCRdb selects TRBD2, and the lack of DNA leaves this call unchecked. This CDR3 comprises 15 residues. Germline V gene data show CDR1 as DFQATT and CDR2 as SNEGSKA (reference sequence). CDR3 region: CSVSSGLSSYNEQFF.

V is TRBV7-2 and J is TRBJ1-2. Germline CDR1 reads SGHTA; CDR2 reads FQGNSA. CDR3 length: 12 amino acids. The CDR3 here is CASSHGNYGYTF.

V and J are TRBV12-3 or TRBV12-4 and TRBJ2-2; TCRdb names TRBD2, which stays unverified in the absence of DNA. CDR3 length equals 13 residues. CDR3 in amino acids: CASSTPIAGELFF.

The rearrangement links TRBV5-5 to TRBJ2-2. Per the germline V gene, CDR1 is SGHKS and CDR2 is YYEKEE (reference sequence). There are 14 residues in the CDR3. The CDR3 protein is CASSLVEDTGELFF.

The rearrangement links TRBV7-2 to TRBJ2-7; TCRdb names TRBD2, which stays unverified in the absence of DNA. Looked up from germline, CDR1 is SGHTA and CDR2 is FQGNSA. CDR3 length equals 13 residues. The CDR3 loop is CASSPDPRNEQYF.

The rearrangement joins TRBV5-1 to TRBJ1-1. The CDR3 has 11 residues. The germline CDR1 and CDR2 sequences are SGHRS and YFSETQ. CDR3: CASSSTSEAFF.

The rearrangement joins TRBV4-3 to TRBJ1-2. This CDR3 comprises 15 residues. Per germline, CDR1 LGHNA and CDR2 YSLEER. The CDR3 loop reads CASSQIPTANYGYTF.

The CDR3 is CASSFQAGGPHEQYF. V is TRBV5-1 and J is TRBJ2-7. The CDR3 totals 15 residues. Germline V gives CDR1 SGHRS, CDR2 YFSETQ.

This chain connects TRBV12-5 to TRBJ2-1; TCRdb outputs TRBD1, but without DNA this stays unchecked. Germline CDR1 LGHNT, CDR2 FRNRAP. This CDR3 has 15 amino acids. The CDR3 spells CASLYWTGGLDEQFF. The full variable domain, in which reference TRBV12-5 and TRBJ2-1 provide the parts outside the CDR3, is DARVTQTPRHKVTEMGQEVTMRCQPILGHNTVFWYRQTMMQGLELLAYFRNRAPLDDSGMPKDRFSAEMPDATLATLKIQPSEPRDSAVYFCASLYWTGGLDEQFFGPGTRLTVL.

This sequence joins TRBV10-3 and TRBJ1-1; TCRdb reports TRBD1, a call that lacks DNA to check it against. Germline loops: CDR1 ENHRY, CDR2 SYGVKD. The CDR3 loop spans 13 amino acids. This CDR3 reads CAIRSGADTEAFF.

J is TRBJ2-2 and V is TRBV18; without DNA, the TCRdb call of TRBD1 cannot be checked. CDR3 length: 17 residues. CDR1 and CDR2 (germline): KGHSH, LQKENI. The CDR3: CASSPGGGGTTAGELFF.

This CDR3 reads CASYPSVGGRGYEQYF. This chain connects TRBV5-1 to TRBJ2-7; absent DNA, TCRdb's TRBD1 call cannot be checked. This CDR3 contains 16 residues. Germline V gene data show CDR1 as SGHRS and CDR2 as YFSETQ. The complete variable domain, with remaining parts taken from reference TRBV5-1 and TRBJ2-7, reads KAGVTQTPRYLIKTRGQQVTLSCSPISGHRSVSWYQQTPGQGLQFLFEYFSETQRNKGNFPGRFSGRQFSNSRSEMNVSTLELGDSALYLCASYPSVGGRGYEQYFGPGTRLTVT.

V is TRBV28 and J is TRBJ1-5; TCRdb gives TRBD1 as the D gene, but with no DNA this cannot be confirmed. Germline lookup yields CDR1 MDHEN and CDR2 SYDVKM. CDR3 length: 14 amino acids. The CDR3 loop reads CASSPPGDRRPQHF. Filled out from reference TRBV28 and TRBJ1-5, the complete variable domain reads DVKVTQSSRYLVKRTGEKVFLECVQDMDHENMFWYRQDPGLGLRLIYFSYDVKMKEKGDIPEGYSVSREKKERFSLILESASTNQTSMYLCASSPPGDRRPQHFGDGTRLSIL.